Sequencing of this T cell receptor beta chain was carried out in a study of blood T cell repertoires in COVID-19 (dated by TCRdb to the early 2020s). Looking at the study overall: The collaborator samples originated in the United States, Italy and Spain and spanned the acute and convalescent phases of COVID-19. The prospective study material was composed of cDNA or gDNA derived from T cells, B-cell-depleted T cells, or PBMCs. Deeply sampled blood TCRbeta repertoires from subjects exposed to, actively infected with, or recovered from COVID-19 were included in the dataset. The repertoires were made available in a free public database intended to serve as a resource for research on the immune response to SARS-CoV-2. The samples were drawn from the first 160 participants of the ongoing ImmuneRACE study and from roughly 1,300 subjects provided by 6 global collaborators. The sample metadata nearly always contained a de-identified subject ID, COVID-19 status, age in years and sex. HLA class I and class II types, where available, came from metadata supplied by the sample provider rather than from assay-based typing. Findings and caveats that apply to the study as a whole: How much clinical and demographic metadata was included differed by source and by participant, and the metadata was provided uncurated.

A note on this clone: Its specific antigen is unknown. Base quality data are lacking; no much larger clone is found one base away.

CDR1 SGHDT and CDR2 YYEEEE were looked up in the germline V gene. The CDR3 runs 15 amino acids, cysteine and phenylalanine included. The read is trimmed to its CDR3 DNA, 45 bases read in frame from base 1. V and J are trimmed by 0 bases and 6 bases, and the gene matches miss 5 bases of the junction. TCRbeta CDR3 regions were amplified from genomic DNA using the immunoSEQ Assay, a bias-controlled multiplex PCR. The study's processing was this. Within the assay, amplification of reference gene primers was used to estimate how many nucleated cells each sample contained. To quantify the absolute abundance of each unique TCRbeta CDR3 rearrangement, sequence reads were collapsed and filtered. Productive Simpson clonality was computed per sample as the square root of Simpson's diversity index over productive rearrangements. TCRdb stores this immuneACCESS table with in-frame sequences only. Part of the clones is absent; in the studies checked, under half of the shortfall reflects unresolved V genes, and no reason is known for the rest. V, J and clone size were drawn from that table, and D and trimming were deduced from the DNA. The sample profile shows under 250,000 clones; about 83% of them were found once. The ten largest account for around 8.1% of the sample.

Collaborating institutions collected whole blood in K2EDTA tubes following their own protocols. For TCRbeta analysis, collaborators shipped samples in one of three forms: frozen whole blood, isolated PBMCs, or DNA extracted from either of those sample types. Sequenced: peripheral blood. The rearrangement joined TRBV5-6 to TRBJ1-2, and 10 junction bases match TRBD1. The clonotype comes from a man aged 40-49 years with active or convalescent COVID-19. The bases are TGTGCCAGCAGCTTGGTGGCGGGACAGGGGAATGGCTACACCTTC. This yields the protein CASSLVAGQGNGYTF.